The 17 T cell receptor beta chains below were found in one sample sequenced in a study of cytomegalovirus exposure and HLA in healthy donors. PCR used 60 Vbeta primers and 13 Jbeta primers. This table comes from immunoSEQ multiplex PCR, and its TCRdb copy is limited to in-frame clones, with some not included. The sample records fewer than 95,000 clones, more than 70% being singletons. The sample taken for sequencing was PBMCs. These receptors all come from a man in his forties or fifties in good health and CMV-seronegative.

The rearrangement uses TRBV30 and TRBJ2-3, with 8 bases identical to TRBD2. The CDR3 has 14 amino acids. The ends lost 4 bases at V and 4 bases at J; junction bases unmatched: 7. Per germline, CDR1 GTSNPN and CDR2 SVGIG (reference sequence). CDR3 nucleotides: TGTGCCTGGACCCCCGGACTAGCCCCAGATACGCAGTATTTT. This encodes CAWTPGLAPDTQYF.

This chain uses TRBV7-9 with TRBJ1-2; no reliable D call. Germline values: CDR1 SEHNR, CDR2 FQNEAQ (reference sequence). Trimming took off 2 bases at V and 4 bases at J, with 14 bases between the two ends. The CDR3 is made up of 15 amino acids. CDR3 bases: TGTGCCAGCAGCTTAAGGCCCGTCGGGAGCTATGGCTACACCTTC. It encodes CASSLRPVGSYGYTF. The entire variable domain, with the rest obtained from reference TRBV7-9 and TRBJ1-2, is as follows: DTGVSQNPRHKITKRGQNVTFRCDPISEHNRLYWYRQTLGQGPEFLTYFQNEAQLEKSRLLSDRFSAERPKGSFSTLEIQRTEQGDSAMYLCASSLRPVGSYGYTFGSGTRLTVV.

This clone was found once. The chain joins TRBV14 to TRBJ1-2; tentative D call: TRBD1 (6 bases). Germline CDR1 SGHDN, CDR2 FVKESK. Trimming took off 4 bases at V and 0 bases at J, with 9 bases between the two ends. The CDR3 length is 14 residues. The CDR3 DNA reads TGTGCCAGCAGCCCGGACAGAGCTAACTATGGCTACACCTTC. It encodes CASSPDRANYGYTF.

The chain joins TRBV27 to TRBJ1-1; TRBD1 aligns across 9 bases. The CDR3 is made up of 13 amino acids. With V trimmed by 5 bases and J by 4 bases, 2 bases remained unmatched. CDR1 is MNHEY and CDR2 is SMNVEV in the germline V gene (reference sequence). CDR3 coding DNA: TGTGCCAGCAGTCCACAGGGGGCCACTGAAGCTTTCTTT. Amino acids: CASSPQGATEAFF.

About this clone: A junction end diverges from the germline sequence, so it may reflect a read error. This sequence joins TRBV7-9 and TRBJ2-7; perhaps TRBD1 as D (6 bases). CDR1 and CDR2 (germline): SEHNR, FQNEAQ (reference sequence). The CDR3 runs to 16 residues. CDR3 in amino acids: CASSSLMTGKSYGQYF. The DNA of the CDR3 is TGTGCCAGCAGCTCCCTAATGACAGGCAAAAGCTACGGGCAGTACTTC.

The chain carries TRBV4-3 and TRBJ2-3; D may be TRBD1 (5 bases). The CDR3 consists of 17 residues. V lost 0 bases and J lost 4, with 17 bases in between. From germline, CDR1 is LGHNA and CDR2 YSLEER. CDR3 amino acids: CASSQDRGYRPPDTQYF. CDR3 sequence (DNA): TGCGCCAGCAGCCAAGATAGGGGCTATAGGCCCCCAGATACGCAGTATTTT.

The chain employs TRBV7-8 and TRBJ2-4; a possible D gene is TRBD2 (5 bases). CDR1 SGHVS and CDR2 FQNEAQ come from the germline V gene. This CDR3 has 16 amino acids. V was clipped by 2 bases and J by 3 bases, with 14 bases between them. Here the CDR3 reads CASSLRRVGDKNIQYF. The CDR3 DNA reads as TGTGCCAGCAGCTTAAGGCGAGTGGGAGACAAAAACATTCAGTACTTC.

V gene TRBV7-9 combines with J gene TRBJ2-7, with 10 bases matching TRBD1. J gave up 3 bases and V 5 bases, and 13 bases lay outside the gene matches. This CDR3 has 17 residues. Germline assignment: CDR1 SEHNR and CDR2 FQNEAQ (reference sequence). This CDR3 reads CASSPIRRDRGSYEQYF. The CDR3 DNA reads TGTGCCAGCAGCCCGATACGCAGGGACAGGGGAAGCTACGAGCAGTACTTC.

This clone has more than one count but fewer than ten. The gene calls are TRBV7-2 and TRBJ2-1, with D unresolved. V lost 2 bases and J lost 9, with 5 bases in between. This CDR3 region has 11 residues. CDR1 and CDR2 (germline): SGHTA, FQGNSA. CDR3 DNA: TGTGCCAGCAGCTTAAAGAGTGAGCAGTTCTTC. This translates into CASSLKSEQFF.

The J gene is TRBJ2-7, the V gene TRBV28, with D maybe TRBD2 (6 bases). Germline-derived CDR1 and CDR2 are MDHEN and SYDVKM. This CDR3 spans 15 amino acids. Between the trimmed V and J ends, which lost 2 bases and 0 bases, there was a span of 11 bases. CDR3 in amino acids: CASSLGGAISYEQYF. The CDR3 coding sequence is TGTGCCAGCAGTTTAGGCGGGGCTATCTCCTACGAGCAGTACTTC.

The CDR3 DNA reads as TGTGCCAGCTCACCGAACAGGGCTTGGAACACTGAAGCTTTCTTT. Translated, it gives CASSPNRAWNTEAFF. The chain carries TRBV18 and TRBJ1-1; D perhaps matches TRBD1 (6 bases). Germline V CDR1 and CDR2: KGHSH, LQKENI. Trimming removed 3 bases at V and 1 base at J, with 12 bases between. The CDR3 covers 15 residues.

This chain joins TRBV5-4 and TRBJ2-3, with TRBD2 matching 10 bases. V shed 2 bases, J shed 3 bases, and the junction held 6 bases outside the gene matches. This CDR3 spans 16 amino acids. The V gene's germline CDR1 is SGHNT and CDR2 YYREEE (reference sequence). CDR3 sequence reads: CASSFWVAGGTDTQYF. The CDR3 nucleotides read TGTGCCAGCAGCTTCTGGGTAGCGGGGGGAACAGATACGCAGTATTTT.

The V and J genes are TRBV27 and TRBJ2-4, with D possibly being TRBD2 (6 bases). V was pared by 5 bases and J by 6 bases, with 17 bases between. CDR1 and CDR2 from the germline V gene are MNHEY and SMNVEV (reference sequence). The CDR3 has 15 residues. The DNA of the CDR3 is TGTGCCAGCAGTACTTGGCGGGGCAAAGGAAACATTCAGTACTTC. As protein: CASSTWRGKGNIQYF.

This clone showed up just a few times. The chain uses TRBV7-9 and TRBJ1-6; a weak D match, TRBD1 (5 bases). Deletions cut 3 bases from V and 6 bases from J, with 9 bases between. CDR1 SEHNR and CDR2 FQNEAQ come from the germline V gene (reference sequence). The CDR3 extends over 14 amino acids. The DNA for the CDR3 is TGTGCCAGCAGCTTCTCGGGGGGTAATTCACCCCTCCACTTT. Its translation is CASSFSGGNSPLHF.

This CDR3 reads CASSEWAANTEAFF. The CDR3 nucleotides are TGTGCCAGCAGTGAATGGGCAGCGAACACTGAAGCTTTCTTT. V is TRBV6-1 and J is TRBJ1-1; D unclear. The CDR3 sequence is 14 residues long. Germline CDR1 is MNHNS and CDR2 is SASEGT. Trimming shortened V by 2 bases and J by 1 base, and 8 bases separated the two germline ends.

This clone was counted between two and nine times. The chain combines TRBV28 with TRBJ1-1; no reliable D call. Per germline, CDR1 MDHEN and CDR2 SYDVKM. The length of the CDR3 is 17 residues. Trimming took off 1 base at V and 4 bases at J, with 19 bases between the two ends. CDR3 bases: TGTGCCAGCAGTTTATATGGGTGGCGGAGATCCGCCACTGAAGCTTTCTTT. Its translation: CASSLYGWRRSATEAFF.

The chain joins TRBV7-7 to TRBJ2-5; 9 bases match TRBD1. The CDR3 contains 15 residues. Germline CDR1 reads SSHAT; CDR2 reads FNYEAQ (reference sequence). V lost 3 bases to trimming and J lost 5 bases; unmatched junction nucleotides: 7. The CDR3 sequence is CASSFAGQGMETQYF. The CDR3 DNA reads as TGTGCCAGCAGCTTTGCGGGACAGGGTATGGAGACCCAGTACTTC.